Listed below are T cell receptor beta chains from one sample, sequenced in a study of technical replicates of blood from several donors. TCRdb's table, derived via immunoSEQ multiplex PCR, lists solely in-frame clones and lacks some. The sample lists 95,000 to 100,000 clones, 96% occurring once. The sample taken for sequencing was T cells isolated from PBMCs. These TCRs come from a human donor in good health. CDR3s include the opening cysteine and the closing phenylalanine or tryptophan. Each record gives: D gene, V gene, J gene, clone size, CDR3 protein, CDR3 DNA. A D gene is named only where the DNA matches it firmly. Clone size is stated in some rows and not others, as once, few, many or a class when expanded.

D: -; V: TRBV9; J: TRBJ2-1; size: -; CDR3: CASSPGGGTYNEQFF; DNA: TGTGCCAGCAGCCCCGGGGGAGGCACCTACAATGAGCAGTTCTTC
D: -; V: TRBV27; J: TRBJ1-5; size: -; CDR3: CASSFGYSNQPQHF; DNA: TGTGCCAGCAGTTTCGGGTATAGCAATCAGCCCCAGCATTTT
D: -; V: TRBV10-3; J: TRBJ2-2; size: -; CDR3: CAIGPGTTNTGELFF; DNA: TGTGCCATCGGCCCCGGGACAACGAACACCGGGGAGCTGTTTTTT
D: -; V: TRBV27; J: TRBJ2-2; size: -; CDR3: CASSLSQGGTNTGELFF; DNA: TGTGCCAGCAGTTTAAGCCAGGGCGGGACGAACACCGGGGAGCTGTTTTTT
D: TRBD1; V: TRBV5-6; J: TRBJ2-7; size: -; CDR3: CASSLGQGSYEQYF; DNA: TGTGCCAGCAGCTTGGGACAGGGGAGTTACGAGCAGTACTTC
D: -; V: TRBV4-1; J: TRBJ2-1; size: -; CDR3: CASSPLGSSYNEQFF; DNA: TGCGCCAGCAGCCCCCTGGGGAGCTCCTACAATGAGCAGTTCTTC
D: -; V: TRBV28; J: TRBJ2-1; size: -; CDR3: CASSPNGQYNEQFF; DNA: TGTGCCAGCAGCCCCAACGGACAGTACAATGAGCAGTTCTTC
D: -; V: TRBV6-1; J: TRBJ2-2; size: -; CDR3: CASRGAGELFF; DNA: TGTGCCAGCAGAGGAGCCGGGGAGCTGTTTTTT
D: TRBD1; V: TRBV5-1; J: TRBJ1-2; size: -; CDR3: CASSSVPRGRAYGYTF; DNA: TGCGCCAGCAGCTCCGTTCCAAGGGGGCGGGCCTATGGCTACACCTTC
D: -; V: TRBV5-1; J: TRBJ2-2; size: -; CDR3: CASSFGTLNTGELFF; DNA: TGCGCCAGCAGCTTCGGGACTTTGAACACCGGGGAGCTGTTTTTT
D: TRBD1; V: TRBV5-1; J: TRBJ2-7; size: once; CDR3: CASSLGQGDAEQYF; DNA: TGCGCCAGCAGCTTGGGACAGGGGGACGCCGAGCAGTACTTC
D: TRBD1; V: TRBV7-9; J: TRBJ1-5; size: -; CDR3: CASSFGTGSNQPQHF; DNA: TGTGCCAGCAGCTTCGGGACAGGTAGCAATCAGCCCCAGCATTTT
D: -; V: TRBV5-1; J: TRBJ1-4; size: -; CDR3: CASSFSPDEKLFF; DNA: TGCGCCAGCAGCTTTTCCCCGGATGAAAAACTGTTTTTT
D: -; V: TRBV25-1; J: TRBJ1-3; size: -; CDR3: CASIGQGGDGGNTIYF; DNA: TGTGCCAGCATAGGCCAGGGAGGAGATGGTGGAAACACCATATATTTT
D: -; V: TRBV20-1; J: TRBJ1-1; size: once; CDR3: CSASRGTEAFF; DNA: TGCAGTGCTAGTCGGGGGACTGAAGCTTTCTTT
D: TRBD1; V: TRBV30; J: TRBJ1-5; size: -; CDR3: CAWSVGGRGSNQPQHF; DNA: TGTGCCTGGAGTGTAGGGGGCAGGGGGAGTAATCAGCCCCAGCATTTT
D: -; V: TRBV11-2; J: TRBJ1-1; size: -; CDR3: CASSFAPGHHNTEAFF; DNA: TGTGCCAGCAGCTTCGCCCCTGGACACCATAACACTGAAGCTTTCTTT
D: -; V: TRBV28; J: TRBJ1-2; size: -; CDR3: CASRPALIYGYTF; DNA: TGTGCCAGCAGACCCGCCCTAATCTATGGCTACACCTTC
D: TRBD1; V: TRBV4-1; J: TRBJ2-1; size: once; CDR3: CASSPSGQGGIYNEQFF; DNA: TGCGCCAGCAGCCCATCGGGACAGGGCGGTATATACAATGAGCAGTTCTTC
D: TRBD1; V: TRBV28; J: TRBJ2-7; size: -; CDR3: CASSSPLGQMYYEQYF; DNA: TGTGCCAGCAGTTCCCCTCTGGGACAGATGTACTACGAGCAGTACTTC
D: -; V: TRBV6-5; J: TRBJ2-7; size: -; CDR3: CASSRLQGSYEQYF; DNA: TGTGCCAGCAGTCGTCTTCAGGGCTCCTACGAGCAGTACTTC
D: -; V: TRBV6-6; J: TRBJ2-2; size: -; CDR3: CASRFSGELFF; DNA: TGTGCCAGCAGGTTCTCCGGGGAGCTGTTTTTT
D: -; V: TRBV5-5; J: TRBJ2-7; size: -; CDR3: CASSLMAEQYF; DNA: TGTGCCAGCAGCCTGATGGCCGAGCAGTACTTC